This TCR beta chain was identified during a study of shared clonotypes between healthy human individuals. The CDR3 extends over 15 amino acids. V lost 1 base to trimming and J lost 6 bases, with 14 bases between them. Germline CDR1 SGHVS, CDR2 FQNEAQ. Clones were read by immunoSEQ multiplex PCR, and TCRdb kept only the in-frame ones, dropping some. The sample includes just over 2,000,000 clones, 85% to 95% seen only once; the top ten take approximately 0.13%. Study outcomes and limitations: Though the depth was large, rarefaction showed that sorted-subset sequencing was incomplete. Generation probabilities of non-shared clonotypes were lower (relative to those shared by all four donors).

Comments on this clone: What it recognizes is unknown.

Sequences were obtained from naive CD4+ T cells sorted from blood. Subset indicated: CD45RA+ positively selected. The rearrangement joins TRBV7-8 to TRBJ2-3; D possibly uses TRBD1 or TRBD2 (6 bases each). This TCR was recovered from a man in his late teens or twenties in good health. In DNA, the CDR3 is TGTGCCAGCAGCTTAGTGCTAGTGGGGGGCGATACGCAGTATTTT. Its translation is CASSLVLVGGDTQYF. The variable domain in full, with the rest retrieved from reference TRBV7-8 and TRBJ2-3, is GAGVSQSPRYKVAKRGQDVALRCDPISGHVSLFWYQQALGQGPEFLTYFQNEAQLDKSGLPSDRFFAERPEGSVSTLKIQRTQQEDSAVYLCASSLVLVGGDTQYFGPGTRLTVL.